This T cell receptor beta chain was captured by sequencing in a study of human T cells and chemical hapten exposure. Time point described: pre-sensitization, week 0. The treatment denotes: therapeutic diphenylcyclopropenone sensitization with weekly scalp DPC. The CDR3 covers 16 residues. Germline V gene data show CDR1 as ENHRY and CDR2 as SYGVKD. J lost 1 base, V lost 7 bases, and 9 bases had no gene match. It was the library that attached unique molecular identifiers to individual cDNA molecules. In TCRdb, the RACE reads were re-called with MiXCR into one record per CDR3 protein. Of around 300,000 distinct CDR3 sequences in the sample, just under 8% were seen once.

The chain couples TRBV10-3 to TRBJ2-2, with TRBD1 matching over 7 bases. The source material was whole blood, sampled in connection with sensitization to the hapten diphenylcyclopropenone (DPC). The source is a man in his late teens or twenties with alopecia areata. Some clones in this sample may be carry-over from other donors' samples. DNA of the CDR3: TGTGCCATCACGCCGACAGGGCCCGTGAACACCGGGGAGCTGTTTTTT. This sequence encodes CAITPTGPVNTGELFF.